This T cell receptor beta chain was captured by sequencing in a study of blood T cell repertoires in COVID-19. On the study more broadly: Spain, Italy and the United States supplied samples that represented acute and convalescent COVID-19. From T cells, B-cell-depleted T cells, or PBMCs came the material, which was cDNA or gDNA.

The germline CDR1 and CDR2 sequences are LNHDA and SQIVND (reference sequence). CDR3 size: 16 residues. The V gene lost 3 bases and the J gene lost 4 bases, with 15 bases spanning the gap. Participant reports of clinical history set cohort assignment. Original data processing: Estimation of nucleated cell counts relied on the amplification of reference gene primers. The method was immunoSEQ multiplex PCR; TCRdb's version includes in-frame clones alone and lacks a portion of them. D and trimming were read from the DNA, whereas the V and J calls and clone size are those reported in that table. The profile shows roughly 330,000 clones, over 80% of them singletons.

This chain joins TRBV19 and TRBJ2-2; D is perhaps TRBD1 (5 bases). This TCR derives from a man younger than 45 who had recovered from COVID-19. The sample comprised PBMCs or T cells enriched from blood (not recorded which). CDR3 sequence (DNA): TGTGCCAGTAGTATTGGGGCGAAAGTGGCCACCGGGGAGCTGTTTTTT. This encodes CASSIGAKVATGELFF.